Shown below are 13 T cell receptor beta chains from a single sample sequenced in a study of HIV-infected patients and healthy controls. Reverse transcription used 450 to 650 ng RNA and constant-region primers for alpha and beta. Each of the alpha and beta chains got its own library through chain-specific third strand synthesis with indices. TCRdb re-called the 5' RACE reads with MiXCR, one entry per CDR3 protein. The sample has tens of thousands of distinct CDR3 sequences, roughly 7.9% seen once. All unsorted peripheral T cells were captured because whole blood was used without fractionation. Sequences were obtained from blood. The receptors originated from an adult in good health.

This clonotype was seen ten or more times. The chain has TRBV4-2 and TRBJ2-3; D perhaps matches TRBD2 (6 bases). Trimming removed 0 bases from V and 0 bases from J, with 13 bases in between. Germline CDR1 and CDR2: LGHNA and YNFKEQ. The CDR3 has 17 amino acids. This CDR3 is CASSQELTGVSTDTQYF. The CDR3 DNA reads TGTGCCAGCAGCCAAGAGCTGACGGGGGTTAGCACAGATACGCAGTATTTT.

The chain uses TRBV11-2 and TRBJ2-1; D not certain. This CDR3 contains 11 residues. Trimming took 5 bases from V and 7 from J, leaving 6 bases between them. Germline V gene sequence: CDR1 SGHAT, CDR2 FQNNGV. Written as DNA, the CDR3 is TGTGCCAGCAGCCCCAATAATGAGCAGTTCTTC. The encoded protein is CASSPNNEQFF.

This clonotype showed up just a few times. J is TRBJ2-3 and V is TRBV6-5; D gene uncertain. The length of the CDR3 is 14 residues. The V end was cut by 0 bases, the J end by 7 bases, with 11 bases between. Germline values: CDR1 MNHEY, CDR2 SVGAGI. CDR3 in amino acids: CASSYSTGQNTQYF. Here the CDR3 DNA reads TGTGCCAGCAGTTACTCGACCGGGCAGAATACGCAGTATTTT.

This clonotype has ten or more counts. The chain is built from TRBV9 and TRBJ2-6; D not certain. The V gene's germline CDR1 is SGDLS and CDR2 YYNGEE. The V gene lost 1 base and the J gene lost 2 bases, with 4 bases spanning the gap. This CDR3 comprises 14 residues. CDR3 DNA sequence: TGTGCCAGCAGCGTATCCCCTGGGGCCAACGTCCTGACTTTC. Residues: CASSVSPGANVLTF.

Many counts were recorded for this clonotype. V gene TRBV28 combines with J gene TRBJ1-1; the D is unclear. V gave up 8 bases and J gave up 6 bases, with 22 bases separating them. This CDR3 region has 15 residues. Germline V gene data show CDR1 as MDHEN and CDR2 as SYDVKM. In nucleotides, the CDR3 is TGTGCCAGCCTCGCGGAGGTTTTGGGAAACGCTGAAGCTTTCTTT. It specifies CASLAEVLGNAEAFF.

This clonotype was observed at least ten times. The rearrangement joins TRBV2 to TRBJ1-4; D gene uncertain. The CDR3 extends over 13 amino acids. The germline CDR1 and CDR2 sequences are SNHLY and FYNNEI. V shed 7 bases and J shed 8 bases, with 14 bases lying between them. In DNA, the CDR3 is TGTGCCAGCACCCCCGCACGGCGGGAAAAACTGTTTTTT. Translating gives CASTPARREKLFF.

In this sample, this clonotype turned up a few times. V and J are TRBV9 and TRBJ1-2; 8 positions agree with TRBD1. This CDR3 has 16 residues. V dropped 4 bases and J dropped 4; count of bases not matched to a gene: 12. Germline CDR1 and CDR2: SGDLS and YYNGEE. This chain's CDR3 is CASSNDDGTGLYGYTF. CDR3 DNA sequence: TGTGCCAGCAGCAACGACGACGGGACAGGTCTCTATGGCTACACCTTC.

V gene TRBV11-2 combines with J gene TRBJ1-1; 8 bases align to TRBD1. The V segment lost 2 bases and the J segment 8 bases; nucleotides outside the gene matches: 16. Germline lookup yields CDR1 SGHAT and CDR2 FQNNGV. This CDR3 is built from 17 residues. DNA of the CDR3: TGTGCCAGCAGCTTATTCTGGGACCTATCGGACAGGGTCGAAGCTTTCTTT. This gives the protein CASSLFWDLSDRVEAFF.

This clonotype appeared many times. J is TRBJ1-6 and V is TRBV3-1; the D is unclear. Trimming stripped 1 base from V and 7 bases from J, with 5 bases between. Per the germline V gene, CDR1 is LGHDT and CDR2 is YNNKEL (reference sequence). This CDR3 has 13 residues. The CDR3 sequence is CASSQAGNSPLHF. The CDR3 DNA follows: TGTGCCAGCAGCCAAGCGGGGAATTCACCCCTCCACTTT.

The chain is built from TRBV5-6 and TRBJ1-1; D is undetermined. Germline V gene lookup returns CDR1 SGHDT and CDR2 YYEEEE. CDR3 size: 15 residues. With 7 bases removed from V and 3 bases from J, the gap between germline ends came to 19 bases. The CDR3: CASVAFVGSDTEAFF. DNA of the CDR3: TGTGCCAGCGTCGCGTTCGTGGGGTCAGACACTGAAGCTTTCTTT.

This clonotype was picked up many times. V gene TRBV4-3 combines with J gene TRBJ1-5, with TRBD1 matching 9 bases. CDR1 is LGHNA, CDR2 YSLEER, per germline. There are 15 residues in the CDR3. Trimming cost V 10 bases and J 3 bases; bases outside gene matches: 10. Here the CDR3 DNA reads TGCGCCACCGTCCCCGGACAGGGGTACAATCAGCCCCAGCATTTT. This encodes CATVPGQGYNQPQHF.

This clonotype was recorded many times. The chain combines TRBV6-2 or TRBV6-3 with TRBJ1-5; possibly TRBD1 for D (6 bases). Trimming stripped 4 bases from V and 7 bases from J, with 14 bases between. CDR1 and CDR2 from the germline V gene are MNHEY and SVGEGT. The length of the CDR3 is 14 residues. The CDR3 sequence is CASSSGAGGQPQHF. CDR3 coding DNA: TGTGCCAGCAGTTCAGGGGCGGGGGGACAGCCCCAGCATTTT.

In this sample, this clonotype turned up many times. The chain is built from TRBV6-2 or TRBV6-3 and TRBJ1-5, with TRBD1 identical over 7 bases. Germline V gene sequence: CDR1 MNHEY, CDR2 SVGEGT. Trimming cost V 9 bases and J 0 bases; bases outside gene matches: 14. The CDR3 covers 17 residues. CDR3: CASYPGGNHYSNQPQHF. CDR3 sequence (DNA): TGTGCCAGTTACCCAGGGGGGAACCATTATAGCAATCAGCCCCAGCATTTT.